The 12 T cell receptor beta chains below were found in one sample sequenced in a study of vaccination and CD4 T cells after COVID-19. Noted time point: late sampling 161 to 241 days after vaccination in a few convalescent patients. TCRdb analysed the PCR reads with MiXCR anew, one entry per CDR3 protein. The data hold 25,000 or so distinct CDR3 sequences, with around 50% observed a single time. Sequenced here: CD4+ T cells from blood, sampled about 7 months after SARS-CoV-2 vaccination. The receptors shown here come from a human donor who had recovered from COVID-19.

The chain uses TRBV27 and TRBJ1-6, with 10 bases aligning to TRBD1. Trimming cost V 6 bases and J 0 bases; bases outside gene matches: 8. The CDR3 loop spans 18 amino acids. Germline CDR1 is MNHEY and CDR2 is SMNVEV (reference sequence). The DNA for the CDR3 is TGTGCCAGCAGCAGGGACAGGGGCGCGAGCTCCTATAATTCACCCCTCCACTTT. It specifies CASSRDRGASSYNSPLHF.

The CDR3 loop reads CASSFTGTGETQYF. DNA for the CDR3: TGTGCCAGCAGCTTCACCGGGACAGGGGAGACCCAGTACTTC. The chain uses TRBV11-1 and TRBJ2-5, with TRBD1 matching 9 bases. J lost 5 bases, V lost 3 bases, and 4 bases had no gene match. Germline V gene data show CDR1 as SGHAT and CDR2 as FQDESV (reference sequence). This CDR3 comprises 14 residues.

The rearrangement links TRBV7-9 to TRBJ1-5; perhaps TRBD1 as D (5 bases). CDR3 length: 15 amino acids. The germline V gene has CDR1 SEHNR and CDR2 FQNEAQ (reference sequence). The ends were cut back, 5 bases at V and 6 bases at J, with 17 bases in the middle. The chain's CDR3 is CASSHEPFGTQPQHF. CDR3 sequence (DNA): TGTGCCAGCAGCCATGAGCCTTTCGGGACTCAGCCCCAGCATTTT. The full variable domain, its missing parts supplied by reference TRBV7-9 and TRBJ1-5, is DTGVSQNPRHKITKRGQNVTFRCDPISEHNRLYWYRQTLGQGPEFLTYFQNEAQLEKSRLLSDRFSAERPKGSFSTLEIQRTEQGDSAMYLCASSHEPFGTQPQHFGDGTRLSIL.

This clonotype occurred once. The V call is TRBV15, the J call TRBJ2-1, with D hard to call. The V gene lost 5 bases and the J gene lost 5 bases, with 7 bases spanning the gap. Germline loops: CDR1 LNHNV, CDR2 YYDKDF (reference sequence). CDR3 length: 12 amino acids. CDR3 amino acids: CATSEQDNEQFF. The CDR3 DNA reads as TGTGCCACCAGCGAGCAAGACAATGAGCAGTTCTTC.

The V call is TRBV6-2 or TRBV6-3, the J call TRBJ2-2; D is undetermined. The CDR3 totals 14 residues. Trimming took 7 bases from V and 3 from J, leaving 12 bases between them. The germline V gene encodes CDR1 MNHEY and CDR2 SVGEGT. In nucleotides, the CDR3 is TGTGCCAGCAAGTGGACCTATTACACCGGGGAGCTGTTTTTT. Translated: CASKWTYYTGELFF.

In nucleotides, the CDR3 is TGTGCCAGCAGTTACAGGCTGATGGCCCATGGAGAGGGGGAGACCCAGTACTTC. Residues: CASSYRLMAHGEGETQYF. The rearrangement uses TRBV6-5 and TRBJ2-5; either TRBD1 or TRBD2 may supply D (5 bases each). V lost 2 bases to trimming and J lost 5 bases, with 24 bases between them. This CDR3 has 18 amino acids. CDR1 and CDR2 from the germline V gene are MNHEY and SVGAGI.

V usage is TRBV6-2 or TRBV6-3 and J usage is TRBJ2-7; D remains ambiguous. Trimming stripped 2 bases from V and 0 bases from J, with 8 bases between. This CDR3 contains 14 residues. Germline lookup yields CDR1 MNHEY and CDR2 SVGEGT. The CDR3 bases are TGTGCCAGCAGTTACGCCGGTGTCTCCTACGAGCAGTACTTC. Translated: CASSYAGVSYEQYF.

The chain employs TRBV6-1 and TRBJ2-3; 10 bases fit TRBD1. With 7 bases clipped from V and 4 bases from J, the junction kept 11 bases outside the gene matches. This CDR3 region has 16 residues. CDR1 MNHNS and CDR2 SASEGT come from the germline V gene. CDR3 in amino acids: CASNNSPGQGPDTQYF. CDR3 DNA sequence: TGTGCCAGCAACAACTCTCCGGGACAGGGGCCAGATACGCAGTATTTT.

The rearrangement uses TRBV28 and TRBJ2-5; D is possibly TRBD1 or TRBD2 (5 bases each). CDR3 size: 15 residues. Germline loops: CDR1 MDHEN, CDR2 SYDVKM. V was clipped by 6 bases and J by 5 bases, with 19 bases between them. The CDR3 DNA follows: TGTGCCAGCAGCCAATCCGGGACCCTAGGGGAGACCCAGTACTTC. Its translation: CASSQSGTLGETQYF.

The chain has TRBV11-1 and TRBJ1-5; no definite D call. The CDR3 sequence is 13 residues long. V was trimmed by 0 bases and J by 8 bases, leaving 8 bases between them. CDR1 is SGHAT and CDR2 is FQDESV in the germline V gene (reference sequence). CDR3 bases: TGTGCCAGCAGCTTAGCGTTTGGCGAGCCCCAGCATTTT. The encoded protein is CASSLAFGEPQHF. Full variable domain (outside the CDR3, taken from reference TRBV11-1 and TRBJ1-5): EAEVAQSPRYKITEKSQAVAFWCDPISGHATLYWYRQILGQGPELLVQFQDESVVDDSQLPKDRFSAERLKGVDSTLKIQPAELGDSAMYLCASSLAFGEPQHFGDGTRLSIL.

There are a few counts of this clonotype. J is TRBJ2-5 and V is TRBV28, with a tentative D call TRBD1 (7 bases). Germline CDR1 is MDHEN and CDR2 is SYDVKM. The CDR3 loop spans 16 amino acids. V lost 1 base to trimming and J lost 2 bases, with 14 bases between them. As DNA, the CDR3 is TGTGCCAGCAGTTTATCCCTGGCGGGACAGCAAGAGACCCAGTACTTC. Its protein is CASSLSLAGQQETQYF.

The CDR3 sequence is CASYEALNTEAFF. The CDR3, as DNA: TGTGCCAGCTATGAAGCCCTGAACACTGAAGCTTTCTTT. The rearrangement uses TRBV18 and TRBJ1-1; D ambiguous. Trimming shortened V by 7 bases and J by 0 bases, and 9 bases separated the two germline ends. Looked up from germline, CDR1 is KGHSH and CDR2 is LQKENI. The CDR3 consists of 13 residues.